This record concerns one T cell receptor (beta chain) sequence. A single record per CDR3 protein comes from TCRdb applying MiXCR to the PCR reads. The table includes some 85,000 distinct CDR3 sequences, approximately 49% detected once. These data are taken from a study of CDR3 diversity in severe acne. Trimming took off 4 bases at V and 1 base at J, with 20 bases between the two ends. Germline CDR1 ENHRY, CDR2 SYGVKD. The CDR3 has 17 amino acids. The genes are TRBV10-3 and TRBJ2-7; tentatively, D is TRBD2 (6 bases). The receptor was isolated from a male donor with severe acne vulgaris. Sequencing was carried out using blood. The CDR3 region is CAISANSHRRGSYEQYF. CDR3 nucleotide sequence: TGTGCCATCAGTGCTAATTCCCATCGGCGGGGTTCCTACGAGCAGTACTTC.